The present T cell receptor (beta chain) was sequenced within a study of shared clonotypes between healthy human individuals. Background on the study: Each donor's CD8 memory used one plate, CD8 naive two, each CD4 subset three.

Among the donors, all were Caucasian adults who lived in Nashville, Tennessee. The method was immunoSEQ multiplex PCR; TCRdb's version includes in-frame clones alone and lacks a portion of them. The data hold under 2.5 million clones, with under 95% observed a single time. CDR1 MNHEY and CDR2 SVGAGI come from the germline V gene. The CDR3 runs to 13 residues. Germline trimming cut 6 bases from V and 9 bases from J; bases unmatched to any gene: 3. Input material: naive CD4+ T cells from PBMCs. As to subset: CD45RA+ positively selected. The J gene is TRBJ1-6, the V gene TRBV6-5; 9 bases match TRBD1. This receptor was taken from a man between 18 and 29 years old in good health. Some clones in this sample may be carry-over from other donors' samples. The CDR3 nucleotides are TGTGCCAGCAGGGGGACAGGGTTTTCACCCCTCCACTTT. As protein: CASRGTGFSPLHF.